These 16 T cell receptor beta chains share one sample of origin, sequenced in a study of beta chain features in type 1 diabetes. Study results and limitations: Type 1 diabetes patients showed a moderate but significant shortening of TCRB CDR3s in all four CD4+ subsets.

All of the isolated RNA was reverse transcribed, so expressed TCRB transcripts were sequenced. Assay used: immunoSEQ multiplex PCR; TCRdb lists only in-frame clones, some missing. The sample includes hundreds of thousands of clones, more than 12% of them seen just once. These receptors' antigens are unknown. The specimen was naive CD4+ T cells from blood. The receptors here all came from a young man with type 1 diabetes.

This clone was seen a few times. The gene calls are TRBV25-1 and TRBJ1-1; no clear D. Trimming removed 1 base at V and 9 bases at J, with 15 bases between. The CDR3 has 14 residues. Per germline, CDR1 MGHDK and CDR2 SYGVNS. CDR3 in DNA: TGTGCCAGCAGTGAATCTGGTGGGAGGCTGAAAGCTTTCTTT. Amino acid sequence: CASSESGGRLKAFF.

This clone was counted only a few times. This rearrangement joins TRBV19 to TRBJ2-1, with 7 bases identical to TRBD2. V lost 3 bases, J lost 4 bases, and 6 bases stayed unmatched. The length of the CDR3 is 15 residues. Germline V gene lookup returns CDR1 LNHDA and CDR2 SQIVND (reference sequence). The CDR3 protein is CASSILGTTYNEQFF. In DNA, the CDR3 is TGTGCCAGTAGTATCTTGGGGACTACGTACAATGAGCAGTTCTTC.

This clone was recorded a few times. J is TRBJ2-3 and V is TRBV5-4; D possibly matches TRBD1 or TRBD2 (5 bases each). From germline, CDR1 is SGHNT and CDR2 YYREEE (reference sequence). With 5 bases removed from V and 2 bases from J, the gap between germline ends came to 12 bases. The CDR3 is 14 residues long. The chain's CDR3 is CASRWDHATDTQYF. CDR3 DNA: TGTGCCAGCAGATGGGACCATGCCACAGATACGCAGTATTTT.

This clone turned up a few times. This chain joins TRBV6-6 and TRBJ1-5; tentatively, D is TRBD1 (5 bases). The CDR3 runs to 15 residues. Germline V gives CDR1 MNHNY, CDR2 SVGAGI (reference sequence). The V gene lost 5 bases and the J gene lost 2 bases, with 13 bases spanning the gap. CDR3 in DNA: TGTGCCAGCAGTGCCCCGGGGGACGGCAATCAGCCCCAGCATTTT. Translated: CASSAPGDGNQPQHF.

A note on this clone: Other DNA sequences within the sample encode an identical CDR3. The V and J genes are TRBV20-1 and TRBJ2-7, with TRBD1 matching 7 bases. This CDR3 spans 11 amino acids. Looked up from germline, CDR1 is DFQATT and CDR2 is SNEGSKA (reference sequence). Trimming took 2 bases from V and 6 from J; bases not matched to a gene: 1. CDR3 residues: CSARSGGEQYF. The DNA of the CDR3 is TGCAGTGCTAGATCAGGGGGCGAGCAGTACTTC.

The chain recombines TRBV20-1 with TRBJ2-7, with 7 bases lining up with TRBD2. The CDR3 is 11 amino acids. The germline V gene encodes CDR1 DFQATT and CDR2 SNEGSKA (reference sequence). The ends lost 6 bases at V and 6 bases at J; junction bases unmatched: 5. The CDR3 here is CSANSGREQYF. CDR3 nucleotides: TGCAGTGCCAATAGCGGGCGCGAGCAGTACTTC.

This rearrangement joins TRBV30 to TRBJ2-2; 8 bases map to TRBD1. V lost 4 bases, J lost 4 bases, and 8 bases stayed unmatched. The CDR3 length is 15 residues. CDR1 and CDR2 (germline): GTSNPN, SVGIG (reference sequence). CDR3 DNA: TGTGCCTGGAATATTCTGACAGGGGTCACCGGGGAGCTGTTTTTT. The encoded protein is CAWNILTGVTGELFF.

The chain has TRBV5-1 and TRBJ1-5; 9 bases agree with TRBD1. There are 13 residues in the CDR3. The germline V gene has CDR1 SGHRS and CDR2 YFSETQ. Trimming cost V 0 bases and J 8 bases; bases outside gene matches: 0. CDR3 sequence: CASSLGQGEPQHF. The CDR3 DNA reads TGCGCCAGCAGCTTGGGACAGGGGGAGCCCCAGCATTTT.

This clone was found a few times. This chain links TRBV11-2 with TRBJ2-4; perhaps TRBD1 as D (5 bases). The V and J ends lost 7 bases and 8 bases respectively, with 15 bases between them. CDR3 length: 13 residues. Germline CDR1 SGHAT, CDR2 FQNNGV. The CDR3 region has the DNA TGTGCCAGCACCCTCCGCGAAGGGGACATTCAGTACTTC. Translation: CASTLREGDIQYF.

About this clone: The same CDR3 can be traced to other DNA sequences in this sample. The chain joins TRBV20-1 to TRBJ2-2; D ambiguous. This CDR3 comprises 11 residues. Germline V CDR1 and CDR2: DFQATT, SNEGSKA (reference sequence). CDR3 sequence: CSGSNTGELFF. CDR3 nucleotide sequence: TGCAGCGGGTCGAACACCGGGGAGCTGTTTTTT.

The table lists this clone with a few counts. The rearrangement uses TRBV5-1 and TRBJ2-1, with 9 bases aligning to TRBD2. The CDR3 runs to 16 residues. Germline V gene sequence: CDR1 SGHRS, CDR2 YFSETQ. The J segment lost 7 bases and the V segment lost 0 bases, leaving 8 bases of the junction unmatched. CDR3 loop: CASSLEAGGGRNEQFF. CDR3 bases: TGCGCCAGCAGCTTGGAAGCGGGGGGTGGGAGAAATGAGCAGTTCTTC.

The J gene is TRBJ2-7, the V gene TRBV4-1, with 9 bases lining up with TRBD2. After removal of 1 base from V and 1 base from J, the junction contained 11 bases not matched to a gene. The CDR3 sequence is 18 residues long. CDR1 MGHRA and CDR2 YSYEKL come from the germline V gene. As DNA, the CDR3 is TGCGCCAGCAGCCAAGGCGGTAGCGGGGGCACGGTATCCTACGAGCAGTACTTC. Translation: CASSQGGSGGTVSYEQYF.

This clone showed up just a few times. The V gene is TRBV7-9, the J gene TRBJ1-2; D uncertain. CDR3 length: 14 amino acids. Trimming stripped 1 base from V and 7 bases from J, with 13 bases between. CDR1 and CDR2 from the germline V gene are SEHNR and FQNEAQ (reference sequence). CDR3 nucleotides: TGTGCCAGCAGCTTAGTCCGAGGGAGCGGTGGCTACACCTTC. It is translated as CASSLVRGSGGYTF. Combining the CDR3 with reference TRBV7-9 and TRBJ1-2 gives the whole variable domain DTGVSQNPRHKITKRGQNVTFRCDPISEHNRLYWYRQTLGQGPEFLTYFQNEAQLEKSRLLSDRFSAERPKGSFSTLEIQRTEQGDSAMYLCASSLVRGSGGYTFGSGTRLTVV.

This clone was recorded a few times. This chain uses TRBV11-2 with TRBJ1-1; D is undetermined. Germline V gene lookup returns CDR1 SGHAT and CDR2 FQNNGV. This CDR3 has 15 residues. V gave up 1 base and J gave up 4 bases, with 13 bases separating them. This chain's CDR3 is CASSLVAGWATEAFF. The CDR3 nucleotides are TGTGCCAGCAGCTTAGTTGCAGGTTGGGCCACTGAAGCTTTCTTT. The whole variable domain, remainder taken from reference TRBV11-2 and TRBJ1-1, is EAGVAQSPRYKIIEKRQSVAFWCNPISGHATLYWYQQILGQGPKLLIQFQNNGVVDDSQLPKDRFSAERLKGVDSTLKIQPAKLEDSAVYLCASSLVAGWATEAFFGQGTRLTVV.

V and J are TRBV7-2 and TRBJ2-1, with 8 nucleotides matching TRBD2. The CDR3 totals 16 residues. The germline CDR1 and CDR2 sequences are SGHTA and FQGNSA. Losses at the gene ends were 2 bases for V and 4 bases for J; bases not matched to a gene: 7. This CDR3 reads CASSLLAGVAYNEQFF. The CDR3 bases are TGTGCCAGCAGCTTACTAGCGGGTGTAGCTTACAATGAGCAGTTCTTC.

This clone came up a few times. The DNA of the CDR3 is TGTGCCAGCAGTTCCATCGGCCGGGACACCCTGGAGACCCAGTACTTC. It translates to CASSSIGRDTLETQYF. This sequence joins TRBV27 and TRBJ2-5; perhaps TRBD1 as D (6 bases). The CDR3 sequence is 16 residues long. The V end lost 4 bases, the J end lost 5 bases, and 20 bases lay between the germline ends. Germline V gene data show CDR1 as MNHEY and CDR2 as SMNVEV (reference sequence).